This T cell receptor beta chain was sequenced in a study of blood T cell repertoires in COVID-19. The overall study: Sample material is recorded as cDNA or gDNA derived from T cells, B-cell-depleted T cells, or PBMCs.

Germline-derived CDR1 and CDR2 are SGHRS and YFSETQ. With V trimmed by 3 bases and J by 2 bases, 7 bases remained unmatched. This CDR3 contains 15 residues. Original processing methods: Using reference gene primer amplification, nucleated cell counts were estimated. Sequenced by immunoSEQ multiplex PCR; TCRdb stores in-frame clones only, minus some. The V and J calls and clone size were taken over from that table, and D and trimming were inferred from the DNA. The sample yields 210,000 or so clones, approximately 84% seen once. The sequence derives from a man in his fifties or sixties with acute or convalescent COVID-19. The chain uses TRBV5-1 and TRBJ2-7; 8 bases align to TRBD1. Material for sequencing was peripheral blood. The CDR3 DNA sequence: TGCGCCAGCAGCTGGGGACAGGAGGAAGCCTACGAGCAGTACTTC. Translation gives CASSWGQEEAYEQYF. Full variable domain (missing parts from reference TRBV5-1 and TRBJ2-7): KAGVTQTPRYLIKTRGQQVTLSCSPISGHRSVSWYQQTPGQGLQFLFEYFSETQRNKGNFPGRFSGRQFSNSRSEMNVSTLELGDSALYLCASSWGQEEAYEQYFGPGTRLTVT.